These 16 T cell receptor beta chains originate from one sample sequenced in a study of regulatory T cells in long-lasting Graves disease. Time point: newly diagnosed GD, antithyroid drugs for less than 3 months. Preparation of the TCR library used RNA extracted from PBMCs. For TCR beta, libraries came from iRepertoire HTBI primers and Arm-PCR of CDR3 regions. A single record per CDR3 protein comes from TCRdb applying MiXCR to the multiplex PCR reads. The repertoire has 420,000 or so distinct CDR3 sequences, roughly 17% of them found once; the top ten carry roughly 23%. In addition, the sample was reused for a study of T cells in Graves' hyperthyroidism and ophthalmopathy.

Sequenced material: peripheral blood mononuclear cells (PBMCs), taken at new diagnosis, from a patient treated with antithyroid drugs. The receptors here all came from a woman aged 18 to 35 with Graves disease.

The V call is TRBV4-3, the J call TRBJ1-1, with D possibly matching TRBD1 (5 bases). This CDR3 is 15 amino acids long. With 0 bases removed from V and 6 bases from J, the gap between germline ends came to 14 bases. Germline loops: CDR1 LGHNA, CDR2 YSLEER. The CDR3 here is CASSQDLNGGAEAFF. The DNA for the CDR3 is TGCGCCAGCAGCCAAGATCTCAACGGGGGGGCTGAAGCTTTCTTT.

This clonotype was seen at least ten times. The chain carries TRBV24-1 and TRBJ1-5; D may be TRBD1 (5 bases). The CDR3 sequence is 14 residues long. In germline, CDR1 is KGHDR, CDR2 SFDVKD. V was trimmed by 4 bases and J by 4 bases, leaving 10 bases between them. CDR3 region: CATSDPTENQPQHF. As DNA, the CDR3 is TGTGCCACCAGTGACCCGACAGAGAATCAGCCCCAGCATTTT.

The V call is TRBV5-1, the J call TRBJ2-3; D is possibly TRBD1 (6 bases). The V gene lost 0 bases and the J gene lost 1 base, with 12 bases spanning the gap. The V gene's germline CDR1 is SGHRS and CDR2 YFSETQ. This CDR3 comprises 16 residues. CDR3: CASSLGWTEGTDTQYF. The CDR3 region has the DNA TGCGCCAGCAGCTTGGGATGGACAGAGGGCACAGATACGCAGTATTTT.

To note about this clonotype: This sequence is one base from a far larger clone and is likely a read error. This CDR3 is missing its conserved last phenylalanine or tryptophan, likely due to a read error. It is unclear where the CDR3 begins or ends on the DNA, so no DNA is shown, and the CDR3 is as TCRdb lists it. The V gene is TRBV13, the J gene TRBJ2-7. The CDR3 comprises 13 residues, both ends counted. Germline V lookup: CDR1 PRHDT, CDR2 FYEKMQ (reference sequence). CDR3 region: CASSPPIVTLRYL.

This chain uses TRBV7-3 with TRBJ2-2; the D is unclear. This CDR3 has 15 residues. Per germline, CDR1 SGHTA and CDR2 FQGTGA. The V end lost 2 bases, the J end lost 6 bases, and 13 bases lay between the germline ends. The CDR3 spells CASSLGRWKSGELFF. CDR3 bases: TGTGCCAGCAGCTTAGGGCGGTGGAAGTCCGGGGAGCTGTTTTTT.

This clonotype was counted only a few times. The junction departs from the called germline gene at one end, perhaps through a read error. J is TRBJ2-7 and V is TRBV11-3, with D possibly being TRBD2 (6 bases). The CDR3 loop spans 14 amino acids. Germline V lookup: CDR1 SGHNT, CDR2 YENEEA. CDR3 protein: CASSLAGKSYGQYF. The CDR3 coding sequence is TGTGCCAGCAGCTTGGCGGGGAAATCCTACGGGCAGTACTTC.

This rearrangement joins TRBV5-1 to TRBJ2-1; a weak D match, TRBD2 (5 bases). Germline assignment: CDR1 SGHRS and CDR2 YFSETQ. Trimming took 4 bases from V and 3 from J, leaving 14 bases between them. This CDR3 contains 15 residues. The CDR3: CASSPLLGNYNEQFF. For the CDR3, the DNA is TGCGCCAGCAGCCCATTACTAGGAAACTACAATGAGCAGTTCTTC.

This clonotype was found many times. The CDR3 sequence: CASSYDSGYEKLFF. For the CDR3, the DNA is TGTGCCAGCAGTTACGACTCTGGATATGAAAAACTGTTTTTT. This chain connects TRBV6-2 or TRBV6-3 to TRBJ1-4; unclear D gene. This CDR3 contains 14 residues. Between the trimmed V and J ends, which lost 2 bases and 6 bases, there was a span of 10 bases. CDR1 MNHEY and CDR2 SVGEGT come from the germline V gene.

This chain connects TRBV2 to TRBJ1-1; D is possibly TRBD1 (6 bases). CDR1 SNHLY and CDR2 FYNNEI come from the germline V gene. The CDR3 spans 13 residues. Trimming removed 2 bases at V and 7 bases at J, with 11 bases between. The CDR3 nucleotides read TGTGCCAGCAGTGAATCAGGGGAGGGTGAAGCTTTCTTT. Translating gives CASSESGEGEAFF.

This clonotype was recorded a few times. The chain joins TRBV27 to TRBJ2-7; 11 nucleotides agree with TRBD2. J gave up 2 bases and V 3 bases, and 12 bases lay outside the gene matches. CDR3 length: 18 residues. CDR1 and CDR2 (germline): MNHEY, SMNVEV (reference sequence). The CDR3 DNA reads as TGTGCCAGCAGTTTGCGGCTAGCGGGAGGCCTCTCACCCTACGAGCAGTACTTC. Protein product: CASSLRLAGGLSPYEQYF.

This clonotype occurred a few times. The chain combines TRBV4-1 with TRBJ2-7; D is possibly TRBD2 (5 bases). Trimming cost V 4 bases and J 0 bases, with 16 bases left between them. The CDR3 extends over 16 amino acids. Per the germline V gene, CDR1 is MGHRA and CDR2 is YSYEKL. For the CDR3, the DNA is TGCGCCAGCAGCCCAAGAGTTGAGGGTACCTCCTACGAGCAGTACTTC. Translating gives CASSPRVEGTSYEQYF.

This clonotype has ten or more counts. V and J are TRBV6-2 or TRBV6-3 and TRBJ2-7, with D perhaps TRBD2 (6 bases). The CDR3 consists of 16 residues. V lost 6 bases, J lost 1 base, and 19 bases lay in between. Germline CDR1 is MNHEY and CDR2 is SVGEGT. CDR3 DNA sequence: TGTGCCAGCAGAGGAGGGGTTTCGCGAGGGTCCTACGAGCAGTACTTC. This gives the protein CASRGGVSRGSYEQYF.

This clonotype was observed many times. The chain carries TRBV7-2 and TRBJ2-3; D possibly corresponds to TRBD1 (6 bases). CDR1 and CDR2 (germline): SGHTA, FQGNSA. The V gene lost 3 bases and the J gene lost 4 bases, with 26 bases spanning the gap. This CDR3 is built from 19 residues. CDR3 residues: CASSLSLSRTALFSDTQYF. DNA for the CDR3: TGTGCCAGCAGCTTGAGTTTGAGTAGGACAGCGCTTTTCTCAGATACGCAGTATTTT.

At least ten counts were recorded for this clonotype. This sequence joins TRBV11-2 and TRBJ2-3; 10 nucleotides agree with TRBD2. V shed 5 bases and J 4 bases; nucleotides not matched to a gene: 6. The CDR3 has 15 residues. The germline gives CDR1 SGHAT, CDR2 FQNNGV. The CDR3 loop reads CASSRGTSEADTQYF. CDR3 coding DNA: TGTGCCAGCAGCCGCGGGACTAGCGAGGCAGATACGCAGTATTTT.

This clonotype has just a few counts. The chain joins TRBV7-2 to TRBJ1-2, with a possible D match to TRBD1 (6 bases). Germline loops: CDR1 SGHTA, CDR2 FQGNSA. The CDR3 extends over 13 amino acids. V shed 2 bases and J shed 7 bases, with 11 bases lying between them. The CDR3 sequence is CASSLKGGVGYTF. The CDR3 region has the DNA TGTGCCAGCAGCTTAAAGGGGGGTGTTGGCTACACCTTC.

This clonotype was found many times. The chain links TRBV30 to TRBJ1-4; D remains unclear. This CDR3 has 13 amino acids. The ends were cut back, 1 base at V and 5 bases at J, with 8 bases in the middle. The V gene's germline CDR1 is GTSNPN and CDR2 SVGIG (reference sequence). The CDR3 DNA reads as TGTGCCTGGAGTGGCGGGCCAAATGAAAAACTGTTTTTT. This translates into CAWSGGPNEKLFF.